This TCR beta chain came from a study of blood T cell repertoires in COVID-19. Looking at the study overall: Samples came from the United States, Italy and Spain, spanning acute and convalescent COVID-19. The cDNA or gDNA used as material had been derived from T cells, B-cell-depleted T cells, or PBMCs.

In the authors' workflow: Using reference gene primer amplification, nucleated cell counts were estimated. Profiling relied on immunoSEQ multiplex PCR, and the TCRdb table lists in-frame clones only, not all of them. The DNA was the basis for D and trimming; V, J and clone size are from that table. The data hold over 250,000 clones, with 85% to 90% observed a single time. Between the trimmed V and J ends, which lost 5 bases and 7 bases, there was a span of 17 bases. CDR3 size: 14 residues. Germline CDR1 and CDR2: SEHNR and FQNEAQ (reference sequence). The chain carries TRBV7-9 and TRBJ1-1; weak D call: TRBD1 (6 bases). This receptor was taken from a woman in her 40s who had recovered from COVID-19. The sample comprised peripheral blood. The CDR3 coding sequence is TGTGCCAGCAGCACCGAAGGGGGATCCGGTGAAGCTTTCTTT. Amino acids: CASSTEGGSGEAFF.